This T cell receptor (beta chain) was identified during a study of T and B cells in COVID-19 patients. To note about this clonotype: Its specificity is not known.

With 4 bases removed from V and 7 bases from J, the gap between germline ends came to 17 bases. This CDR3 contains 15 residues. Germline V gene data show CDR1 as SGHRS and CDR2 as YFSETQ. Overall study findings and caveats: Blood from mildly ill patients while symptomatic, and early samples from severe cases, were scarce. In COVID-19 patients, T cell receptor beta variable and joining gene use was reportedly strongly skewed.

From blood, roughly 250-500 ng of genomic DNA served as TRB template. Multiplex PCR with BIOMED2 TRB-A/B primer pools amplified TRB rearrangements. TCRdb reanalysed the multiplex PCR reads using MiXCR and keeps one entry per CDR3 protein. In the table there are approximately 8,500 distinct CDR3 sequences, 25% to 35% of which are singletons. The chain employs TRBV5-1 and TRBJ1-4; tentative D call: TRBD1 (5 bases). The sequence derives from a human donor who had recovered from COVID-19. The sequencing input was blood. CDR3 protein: CASSPAGTMGEKLFF. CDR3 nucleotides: TGCGCCAGCAGCCCGGCCGGGACTATGGGTGAAAAACTGTTTTTT.